Ten or more counts support the clone carrying this TCR beta chain. The target antigen is unknown. Coverage ceases 3 residues before the CDR3 finishes, and the germline J gene fills in the end. The sample originates from a study of T cell clonality in common variable immunodeficiency. Study-level points and caveats: Reportedly, TCR beta sequences from common variable immunodeficiency showed fewer deletions and N-nucleotide insertions. CVID subjects had higher TCRbeta clonality than healthy controls, most marked in about a third.

Here immunoSEQ multiplex PCR was the method, and the copy in TCRdb shows in-frame clones only, minus some. The sample is made up of 25,000 to 35,000 clones, none counted only once. Donors gave 5 to 8 ml heparinized peripheral whole blood. The CDR3 spans 13 residues. CDR1 SGHRS and CDR2 YFSETQ come from the germline V gene. Trimming pared 2 bases from V and 5 bases from J, leaving 10 bases between. The J gene is TRBJ2-5, the V gene TRBV5-1, with D possibly matching TRBD2 (6 bases). The sequence came from a person between 18 and 75 years old in good health. The sequenced material came from peripheral blood mononuclear cells. CDR3 protein: CASSLSSEETQYF. CDR3 DNA (partial): TGCGCCAGCAGCTTATCTAGCGAGGAGACC.